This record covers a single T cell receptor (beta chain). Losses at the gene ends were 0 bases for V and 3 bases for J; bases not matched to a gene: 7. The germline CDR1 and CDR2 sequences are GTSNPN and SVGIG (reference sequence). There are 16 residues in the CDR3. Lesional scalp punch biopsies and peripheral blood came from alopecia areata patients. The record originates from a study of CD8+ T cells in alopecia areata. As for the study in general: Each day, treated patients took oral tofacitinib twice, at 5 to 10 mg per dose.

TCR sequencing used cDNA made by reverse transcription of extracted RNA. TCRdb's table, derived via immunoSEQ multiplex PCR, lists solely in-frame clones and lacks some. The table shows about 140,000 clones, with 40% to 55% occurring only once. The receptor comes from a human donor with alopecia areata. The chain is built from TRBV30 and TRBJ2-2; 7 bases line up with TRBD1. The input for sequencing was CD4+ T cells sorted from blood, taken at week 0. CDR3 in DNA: TGTGCCTGGAGTGTCAACAGGGGCTCCTACACCGGGGAGCTGTTTTTT. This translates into CAWSVNRGSYTGELFF.